Presented here are 22 T cell receptor beta chains from one specimen sequenced in a study of T cell repertoires in cytomegalovirus infection. TCRdb fed the reads into MiXCR, producing one record per CDR3 protein. The sample has almost 500,000 distinct CDR3 sequences; around 11% are singletons. The sample comprised PBMCs. These TCRs come from a human donor in good health (CMV status not recorded). Some clones in this sample may be carry-over from other donors' samples.

The chain employs TRBV20-1 and TRBJ2-2; 7 bases fit TRBD2. The CDR3 has 13 residues. Looked up from germline, CDR1 is DFQATT and CDR2 is SNEGSKA (reference sequence). Trimming at V came to 6 bases and at J to 5 bases, leaving 6 bases not matched to a gene. In DNA form, the CDR3 reads TGCAGTGCAGGGGTGGGAGGGACCGGGGAGCTGTTTTTT. This sequence encodes CSAGVGGTGELFF.

In its sample, this clonotype was seen many times. This chain links TRBV10-3 with TRBJ1-3; D remains ambiguous. V dropped 4 bases and J dropped 1 base, with 5 bases sitting between them. Germline V lookup: CDR1 ENHRY, CDR2 SYGVKD. The CDR3 is 13 amino acids. In nucleotides, the CDR3 is TGTGCCATCAGTGGCTCGTCTGGAAACACCATATATTTT. Translating gives CAISGSSGNTIYF.

This clonotype was counted only a few times. The V call is TRBV10-3, the J call TRBJ1-3; D may be TRBD1 (5 bases). This CDR3 has 14 amino acids. In germline, CDR1 is ENHRY, CDR2 SYGVKD. The ends were cut back, 8 bases at V and 0 bases at J, with 11 bases in the middle. CDR3 nucleotide sequence: TGTGCCATCGGGGGTCCCTCCTCTGGAAACACCATATATTTT. The encoded protein is CAIGGPSSGNTIYF.

About this clonotype itself: A junction boundary mismatches the germline segment, possibly from a read error. The rearrangement uses TRBV20-1 and TRBJ2-1; possibly TRBD2 for D (6 bases). Germline assignment: CDR1 DFQATT and CDR2 SNEGSKA (reference sequence). The CDR3 sequence is 13 residues long. The CDR3 here is CSVRLDISMEQFF. In nucleotides, the CDR3 is TGCAGTGTTAGACTAGACATCAGCATGGAGCAGTTCTTC.

This clonotype has a count of ten or more. The rearrangement joins TRBV7-8 to TRBJ2-6; D is undetermined. This CDR3 contains 17 residues. V was pared by 1 base and J by 1 base, with 11 bases between. Germline V gene sequence: CDR1 SGHVS, CDR2 FQNEAQ. CDR3 DNA: TGTGCCAGCAGCTTAGTACCTCCCCAGTCTGGGGCCAACGTCCTGACTTTC. Translating it yields CASSLVPPQSGANVLTF.

This clonotype has at least ten counts. The genes are TRBV7-2 and TRBJ2-3; perhaps TRBD2 as D (6 bases). The germline V and J ends were trimmed by 4 bases and 3 bases, with 11 bases remaining between them. The V gene's germline CDR1 is SGHTA and CDR2 FQGNSA. This CDR3 comprises 14 residues. The CDR3: CASSSVGRTDTQYF. The CDR3 bases are TGTGCCAGCAGCTCGGTGGGGAGGACAGATACGCAGTATTTT.

This clonotype was recorded a few times. The rearrangement links TRBV19 to TRBJ2-7; 7 bases match TRBD1. This CDR3 region has 16 residues. V lost 5 bases to trimming and J lost 0 bases; unmatched junction nucleotides: 10. The germline V gene encodes CDR1 LNHDA and CDR2 SQIVND (reference sequence). The CDR3 bases are TGTGCCAGTAGTGTAATTCCGGGACAGTCCTCCTACGAGCAGTACTTC. Its protein is CASSVIPGQSSYEQYF.

This clonotype appeared many times. V and J are TRBV7-8 and TRBJ2-1; 8 bases align to TRBD2. Germline trimming cut 2 bases from V and 8 bases from J; bases unmatched to any gene: 11. Germline loops: CDR1 SGHVS, CDR2 FQNEAQ. The CDR3 spans 16 residues. The CDR3 DNA reads TGTGCCAGCAGCTTAAAGCGACTAGCGCATATCGATGAGCAGTTCTTC. The encoded protein is CASSLKRLAHIDEQFF.

The chain is built from TRBV4-2 and TRBJ2-1; possibly TRBD2 for D (5 bases). The CDR3 loop spans 12 amino acids. In germline, CDR1 is LGHNA, CDR2 YNFKEQ. V lost 2 bases and J lost 10, with 9 bases in between. Written as DNA, the CDR3 is TGTGCCAGCAGCCAAAATAGAGGGGAGCAGTTCTTC. It codes for CASSQNRGEQFF.

This clonotype has just a few counts. The gene calls are TRBV9 and TRBJ2-5; possibly TRBD1 for D (6 bases). V was cut by 3 bases and J by 2 bases, with 14 bases left in between. The CDR3 covers 15 residues. Germline assignment: CDR1 SGDLS and CDR2 YYNGEE. The CDR3 protein is CASSATGTPQETQYF. The CDR3 DNA is TGTGCCAGCAGCGCTACCGGGACACCTCAAGAGACCCAGTACTTC.

This clonotype was found many times. This CDR3 is CASRSPGGEAFF. The CDR3 DNA is TGTGCCAGCAGATCACCGGGAGGTGAAGCTTTCTTT. The chain is built from TRBV12-3 or TRBV12-4 and TRBJ1-1; D gene ambiguous. CDR3 size: 12 residues. V was cut by 6 bases and J by 7 bases, with 12 bases left in between.

This clonotype was seen many times. The V and J genes are TRBV7-3 and TRBJ1-1; D is uncertain. This CDR3 has 14 residues. Germline loops: CDR1 SGHTA, CDR2 FQGTGA. V was clipped by 4 bases and J by 4 bases, with 13 bases between them. CDR3 protein: CASSYGGISTEAFF. CDR3 coding DNA: TGTGCCAGCAGCTACGGCGGGATAAGCACTGAAGCTTTCTTT.

Concerning this clonotype: This may arise from a read error, as a much more abundant clone is one base away. V gene TRBV5-1 combines with J gene TRBJ2-1; 13 bases line up with TRBD2. Germline assignment: CDR1 SGHRS and CDR2 YFSETQ. V lost 0 bases to trimming and J lost 10 bases; unmatched junction nucleotides: 4. The CDR3 is 15 residues long. The CDR3 DNA follows: TGCGCCAGCAGCTTGGGGGGGACTAGCGGGAAAGAGCAGTTCTTC. This codes for CASSLGGTSGKEQFF.

This clonotype was observed a few times. This chain joins TRBV19 and TRBJ1-2, with no clear D. This CDR3 region has 18 residues. V shed 3 bases and J shed 5 bases, with 25 bases lying between them. Germline V CDR1 and CDR2: LNHDA, SQIVND (reference sequence). For the CDR3, the DNA is TGTGCCAGTAGTATCCCCCTGGGGAGAGAACCTTCGTCTTATGGCTACACCTTC. It specifies CASSIPLGREPSSYGYTF. The whole variable domain, filled in from reference TRBV19 and TRBJ1-2, reads DGGITQSPKYLFRKEGQNVTLSCEQNLNHDAMYWYRQDPGQGLRLIYYSQIVNDFQKGDIAEGYSVSREKKESFPLTVTSAQKNPTAFYLCASSIPLGREPSSYGYTFGSGTRLTVV.

The genes are TRBV11-2 and TRBJ2-7; D ambiguous. V was trimmed by 3 bases and J by 5 bases, leaving 11 bases between them. CDR3 size: 13 residues. Germline CDR1 SGHAT, CDR2 FQNNGV. In DNA, the CDR3 is TGTGCCAGCAGCTTCTCCCCCCGGGACGAGCAGTACTTC. It encodes CASSFSPRDEQYF. Combining the CDR3 with reference TRBV11-2 and TRBJ2-7 gives the whole variable domain EAGVAQSPRYKIIEKRQSVAFWCNPISGHATLYWYQQILGQGPKLLIQFQNNGVVDDSQLPKDRFSAERLKGVDSTLKIQPAKLEDSAVYLCASSFSPRDEQYFGPGTRLTVT.

The J gene is TRBJ1-4, the V gene TRBV5-6; D is undetermined. The CDR3 length is 14 residues. The germline CDR1 and CDR2 sequences are SGHDT and YYEEEE. V was trimmed by 0 bases and J by 8 bases, leaving 11 bases between them. This CDR3 is CASSLEQPGEKLFF. CDR3 in DNA: TGTGCCAGCAGCTTGGAACAGCCGGGGGAAAAACTGTTTTTT.

This clonotype was picked up a small number of times. For the CDR3, the DNA is TGTGCCTGGAGTCCACCGACAGGGGTTGAGACCCAGTACTTC. Translated: CAWSPPTGVETQYF. V is TRBV30 and J is TRBJ2-5, with TRBD1 identical over 8 bases. The V gene's germline CDR1 is GTSNPN and CDR2 SVGIG (reference sequence). Trimming at V came to 2 bases and at J to 5 bases, leaving 7 bases not matched to a gene. The CDR3 extends over 14 amino acids.

This clonotype has a count of ten or more. This chain uses TRBV10-3 with TRBJ2-7; tentatively, D is TRBD2 (6 bases). The ends were cut back, 0 bases at V and 2 bases at J, with 17 bases in the middle. The germline V gene encodes CDR1 ENHRY and CDR2 SYGVKD. The CDR3 contains 17 residues. The CDR3, as DNA: TGTGCCATCAGTGAGTCGAGCGGGTCACGTGGGCCCTACGAGCAGTACTTC. It encodes CAISESSGSRGPYEQYF.

This clonotype was counted at least ten times. V usage is TRBV12-3 or TRBV12-4 and J usage is TRBJ2-4, with 12 nucleotides matching TRBD1. The CDR3 totals 16 residues. V shed 5 bases, J shed 5 bases, and the junction held 7 bases outside the gene matches. The CDR3: CASSTPGQGAENIQYF. The DNA for the CDR3 is TGTGCCAGCAGTACACCGGGACAGGGGGCGGAAAACATTCAGTACTTC.

This clonotype was seen repeatedly, ten times or more. V gene TRBV10-3 combines with J gene TRBJ2-3; tentative D call: TRBD2 (6 bases). The V gene's germline CDR1 is ENHRY and CDR2 SYGVKD. The CDR3 contains 13 residues. Deletions cut 6 bases from V and 2 bases from J, with 9 bases between. The DNA of the CDR3 is TGTGCCATCAGCAGCGGGCCCACAGATACGCAGTATTTT. Amino acids: CAISSGPTDTQYF.

The gene calls are TRBV9 and TRBJ2-7; maybe TRBD2 (8 bases). The germline V gene has CDR1 SGDLS and CDR2 YYNGEE. V lost 3 bases and J lost 6, with 19 bases in between. The CDR3 is made up of 15 amino acids. This CDR3 is CASSAGGGRTGEQYF. CDR3 in DNA: TGTGCCAGCAGCGCCGGCGGCGGGAGGACAGGCGAGCAGTACTTC.

This clonotype has a count of ten or more. The rearrangement links TRBV7-6 to TRBJ2-7, with D possibly TRBD1 on 6 matching bases. The CDR3 spans 14 residues. Trimming removed 1 base from V and 0 bases from J, with 7 bases in between. CDR1 SGHVS and CDR2 FNYEAQ come from the germline V gene. This CDR3 is CASSLGDTSYEQYF. In nucleotides, the CDR3 is TGTGCCAGCAGCTTAGGGGACACCTCCTACGAGCAGTACTTC.